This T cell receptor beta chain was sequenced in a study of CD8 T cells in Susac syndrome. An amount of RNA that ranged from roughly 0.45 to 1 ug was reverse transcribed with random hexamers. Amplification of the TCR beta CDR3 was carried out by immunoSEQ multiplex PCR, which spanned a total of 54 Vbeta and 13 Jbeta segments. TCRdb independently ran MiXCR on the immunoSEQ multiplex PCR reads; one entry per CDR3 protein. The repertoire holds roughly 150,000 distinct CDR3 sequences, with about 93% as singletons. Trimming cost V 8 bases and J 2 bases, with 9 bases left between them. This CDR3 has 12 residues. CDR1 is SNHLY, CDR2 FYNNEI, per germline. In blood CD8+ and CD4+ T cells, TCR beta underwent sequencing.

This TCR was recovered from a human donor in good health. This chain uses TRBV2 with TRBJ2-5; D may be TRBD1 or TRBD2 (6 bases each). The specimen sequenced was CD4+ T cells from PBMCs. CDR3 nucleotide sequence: TGTGCCAGCGGGGGGCCGCAAGAGACCCAGTACTTC. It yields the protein CASGGPQETQYF. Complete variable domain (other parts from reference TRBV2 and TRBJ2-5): EPEVTQTPSHQVTQMGQEVILRCVPISNHLYFYWYRQILGQKVEFLVSFYNNEISEKSEIFDDQFSVERPDGSNFTLKIRSTKLEDSAMYFCASGGPQETQYFGPGTRLLVL.